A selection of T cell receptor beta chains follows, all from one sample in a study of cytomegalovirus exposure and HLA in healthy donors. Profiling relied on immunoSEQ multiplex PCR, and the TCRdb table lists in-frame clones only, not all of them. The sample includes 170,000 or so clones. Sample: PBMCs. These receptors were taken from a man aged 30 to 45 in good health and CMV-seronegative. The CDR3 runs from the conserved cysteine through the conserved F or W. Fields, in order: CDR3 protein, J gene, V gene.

CDR3: CASSPGQGLNTEAFF
J: TRBJ1-1
V: TRBV6-6

CDR3: CASSSGGAAYEQYF
J: TRBJ2-7
V: TRBV19

CDR3: CASSILSGGHYNEQFF
J: TRBJ2-1
V: TRBV19

CDR3: CASSLNSGNLNEQYF
J: TRBJ2-7
V: TRBV11-3

CDR3: CASLPGTGAGELFF
J: TRBJ2-2
V: TRBV4-1

CDR3: CASSLGMHSSGYTF
J: TRBJ1-2
V: TRBV11-2

CDR3: CASSRTGVQFGNYGYTF
J: TRBJ1-2
V: TRBV19

CDR3: CASSHVTSGRATSETQYF
J: TRBJ2-5
V: TRBV4-1

CDR3: CASSYSGGGSGYTF
J: TRBJ1-2
V: TRBV6-5

CDR3: CASSLYLTDTQYF
J: TRBJ2-3
V: TRBV7-3

CDR3: CAWSVSRRGYTF
J: TRBJ1-2
V: TRBV30

CDR3: CATSRGSSVEDTQYF
J: TRBJ2-3
V: TRBV15

CDR3: CASSSSSGRGEQFF
J: TRBJ2-1
V: TRBV7-7

CDR3: CASSRDLNTEAFF
J: TRBJ1-1
V: TRBV5-4

CDR3: CASSAAGGRGTDTQYF
J: TRBJ2-3
V: TRBV9

CDR3: CASSARTLGNYGYTF
J: TRBJ1-2
V: TRBV5-1

CDR3: CASSLVGAGEKLFF
J: TRBJ1-4
V: TRBV5-1

CDR3: CASSQEPGQESSGNTIYF
J: TRBJ1-3
V: TRBV4-3

CDR3: CASAYSGYGTEAFF
J: TRBJ1-1
V: TRBV6-6

CDR3: CASSQDRTGLAASQETQYF
J: TRBJ2-5
V: TRBV4-2

CDR3: CASSNGQGDTGELFF
J: TRBJ2-2
V: TRBV5-1

CDR3: CASSQGTSGTDTQYF
J: TRBJ2-3
V: TRBV28

CDR3: CASSLVSASGNEQFF
J: TRBJ2-1
V: TRBV5-4

CDR3: CASTSPSGGRDEQYF
J: TRBJ2-7
V: TRBV28

CDR3: CASSFGQMNTEAFF
J: TRBJ1-1
V: TRBV18

CDR3: CASSSGGGETQYF
J: TRBJ2-5
V: TRBV5-1

CDR3: CASSVGLADYNEQFF
J: TRBJ2-1
V: TRBV4-2

CDR3: CASSDGGVRVTGELFF
J: TRBJ2-2
V: TRBV7-9

CDR3: CASSLVPGNTEAFF
J: TRBJ1-1
V: TRBV5-1

CDR3: CASSRDRGNEKLFF
J: TRBJ1-4
V: TRBV5-1

CDR3: CAYSGRINEQYF
J: TRBJ2-7
V: TRBV30

CDR3: CASRGTSGSGLAYNEQFF
J: TRBJ2-1
V: TRBV19

CDR3: CASSIGRVMNTEAFF
J: TRBJ1-1
V: TRBV6-1

CDR3: CASSLVRDQETQYF
J: TRBJ2-5
V: TRBV5-1

CDR3: CAISVGQEGAGELFF
J: TRBJ2-2
V: TRBV10-3

CDR3: CASSLLGGADTQYF
J: TRBJ2-3
V: TRBV5-4

CDR3: CASTELAGEQFF
J: TRBJ2-1
V: TRBV28

CDR3: CASRTTSGGNEQFF
J: TRBJ2-1
V: TRBV19

CDR3: CAISELGRGPNVLTF
J: TRBJ2-6
V: TRBV10-3

CDR3: CASSQERGSTEAFF
J: TRBJ1-1
V: TRBV4-3

CDR3: CASSDNSYEQYF
J: TRBJ2-7
V: TRBV19

CDR3: CAWSDRGLYGYTF
J: TRBJ1-2
V: TRBV30

CDR3: CASSLSSRVPVPQHF
J: TRBJ1-5
V: TRBV7-4

CDR3: CATGGQAGADEQYF
J: TRBJ2-7
V: TRBV10-3

CDR3: CASTRTGSYEQYF
J: TRBJ2-7
V: TRBV2

CDR3: CASSLTSSSGNTIYF
J: TRBJ1-3
V: TRBV7-3

CDR3: CASIGSSYEQYF
J: TRBJ2-7
V: TRBV28

CDR3: CASNNRRATNEKLFF
J: TRBJ1-4
V: TRBV2

CDR3: CASSLPASGIFEQYF
J: TRBJ2-7
V: TRBV5-6

CDR3: CASSLTPRVSSSGANVLTF
J: TRBJ2-6
V: TRBV7-3

CDR3: CASGPSGGTDTQYF
J: TRBJ2-3
V: TRBV12-5

CDR3: CSVVRTGRYNEQFF
J: TRBJ2-1
V: TRBV29-1

CDR3: CSASATGAEKLFF
J: TRBJ1-4
V: TRBV29-1

CDR3: CASSLTGSDTEAFF
J: TRBJ1-1
V: TRBV7-9

CDR3: CASHAPGQIYEQYF
J: TRBJ2-7
V: TRBV11-3

CDR3: CASSLVLGSSSYEQYF
J: TRBJ2-7
V: TRBV5-6